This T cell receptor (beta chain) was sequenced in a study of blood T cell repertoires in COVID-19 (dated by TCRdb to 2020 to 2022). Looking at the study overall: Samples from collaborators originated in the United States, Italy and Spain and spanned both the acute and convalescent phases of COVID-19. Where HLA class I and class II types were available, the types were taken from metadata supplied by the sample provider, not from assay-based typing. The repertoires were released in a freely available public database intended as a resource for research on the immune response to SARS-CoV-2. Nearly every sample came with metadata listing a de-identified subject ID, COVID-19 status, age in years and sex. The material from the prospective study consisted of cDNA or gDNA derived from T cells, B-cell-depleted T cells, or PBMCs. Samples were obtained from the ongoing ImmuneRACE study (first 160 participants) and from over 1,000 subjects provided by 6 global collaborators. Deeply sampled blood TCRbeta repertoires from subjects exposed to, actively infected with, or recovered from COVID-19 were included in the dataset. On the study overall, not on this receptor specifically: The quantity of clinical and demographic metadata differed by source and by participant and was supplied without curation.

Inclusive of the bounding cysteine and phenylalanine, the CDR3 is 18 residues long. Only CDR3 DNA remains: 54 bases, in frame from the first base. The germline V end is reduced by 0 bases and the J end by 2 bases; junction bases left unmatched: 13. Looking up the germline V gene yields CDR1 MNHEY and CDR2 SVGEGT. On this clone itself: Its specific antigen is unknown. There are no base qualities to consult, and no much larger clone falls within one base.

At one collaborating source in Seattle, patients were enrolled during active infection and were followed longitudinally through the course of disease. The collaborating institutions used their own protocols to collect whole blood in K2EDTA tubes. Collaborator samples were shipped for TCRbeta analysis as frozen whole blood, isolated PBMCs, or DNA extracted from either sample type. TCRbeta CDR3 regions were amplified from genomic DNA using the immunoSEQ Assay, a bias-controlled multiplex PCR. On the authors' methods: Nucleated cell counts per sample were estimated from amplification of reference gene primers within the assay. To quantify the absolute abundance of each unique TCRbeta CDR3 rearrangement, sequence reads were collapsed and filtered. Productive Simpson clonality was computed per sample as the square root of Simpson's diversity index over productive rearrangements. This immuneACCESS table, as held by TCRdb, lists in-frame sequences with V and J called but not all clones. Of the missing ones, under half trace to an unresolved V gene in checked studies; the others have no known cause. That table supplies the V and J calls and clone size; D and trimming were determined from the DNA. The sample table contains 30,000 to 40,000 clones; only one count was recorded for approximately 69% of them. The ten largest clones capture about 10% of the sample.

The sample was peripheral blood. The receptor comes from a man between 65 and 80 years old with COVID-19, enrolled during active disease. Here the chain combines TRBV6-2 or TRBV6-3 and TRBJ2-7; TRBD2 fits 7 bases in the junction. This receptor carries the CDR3 CASSYSTVEAGSTYEQYF. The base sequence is TGTGCCAGCAGTTACTCGACGGTGGAAGCGGGGTCAACCTACGAGCAGTACTTC.